This T cell receptor beta chain is from a study of glioma-infiltrating T cells after dendritic cell vaccination. The wider study: The vaccine used monocyte-derived dendritic cells pulsed overnight with autologous tumor lysate.

The primer mix had 60 V beta and 13 J beta primers. Sequenced by immunoSEQ multiplex PCR; TCRdb stores in-frame clones only, minus some. The table lists 100,000 or so clones, around 91% of them singletons. Indicated time point: after dendritic cell vaccination, including at tumor progression/relapse. Isocitrate dehydrogenase mutation was absent in all glioblastoma patients. PBMC sampling occurred before vaccination, two weeks after the third dose, and at progression. Only one count was recorded for this clone. CDR3 size: 16 residues. Material: blood, obtained after dendritic cell vaccination. V usage is TRBV21-1 and J usage is TRBJ2-3; the table's D call, TRBD2, was not checked against the DNA. TRBV21-1 has pseudogene status. The TCR sequence derives from a human donor with glioblastoma. CDR3 sequence reads: CASSKAVGGWTDTQYF. CDR3 coding DNA: TGTGCCAGCAGCAAAGCGGTGGGGGGGTGGACAGATACGCAGTATTTT.